This TCR beta chain was observed in a study of circulating CD8 cells and anti-PD-1 response in melanoma. The V and J ends lost 5 bases and 6 bases, in that order; junction bases with no gene match: 13. Germline CDR1 is LNHDA and CDR2 is SQIVND (reference sequence). The CDR3 runs to 15 residues. From live CD3+CD8+TCRalphabeta+ cells, four PD-1 and/or TIGIT subsets were sorted. The QIAseq Immune Repertoire TCR panel built the libraries from roughly 15 ng of total RNA. TCRdb reprocessed the reads with MiXCR, giving one entry per CDR3 protein. The sample has about 1,000 distinct CDR3 sequences; around 8.3% are singletons.

Sequencing was performed on CD8+ T cells from PBMCs, taken at baseline or after one month of anti-PD-1 therapy (not recorded which). The chain employs TRBV19 and TRBJ2-7; 7 bases agree with TRBD1. The origin of this receptor is a human donor with melanoma. CDR3 amino acids: CASSLHRQGRAEQYF. Written as DNA, the CDR3 is TGTGCCAGTAGTCTCCACCGACAGGGACGGGCCGAGCAGTACTTC.